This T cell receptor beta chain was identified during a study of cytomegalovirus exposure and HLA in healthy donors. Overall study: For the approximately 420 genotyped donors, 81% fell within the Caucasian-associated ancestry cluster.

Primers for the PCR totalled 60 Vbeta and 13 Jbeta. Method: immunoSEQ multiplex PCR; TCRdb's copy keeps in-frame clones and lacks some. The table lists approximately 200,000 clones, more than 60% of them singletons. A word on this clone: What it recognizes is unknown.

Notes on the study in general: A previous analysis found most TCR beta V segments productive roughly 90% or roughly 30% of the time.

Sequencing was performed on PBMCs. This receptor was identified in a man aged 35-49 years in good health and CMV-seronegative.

CDR3 sequence: CASSLRREEKTQYF. The DNA of the CDR3 is TGTGCCAGCAGTTTAAGGCGGGAGGAAAAGACCCAGTACTTC. The chain recombines TRBV27 with TRBJ2-5, with 8 bases aligning to TRBD2. CDR1 and CDR2 from the germline V gene are MNHEY and SMNVEV (reference sequence). Trimming at V came to 2 bases and at J to 6 bases, leaving 5 bases not matched to a gene. This CDR3 comprises 14 residues.